Below are 3 T cell receptor beta chains sequenced from a single sample in a study of blood T cell repertoires in COVID-19. Only in-frame clones appear in the TCRdb table, and some are missing; sequencing was by immunoSEQ multiplex PCR. The repertoire holds about 300,000 clones, with roughly 91% as singletons. Sequenced: peripheral blood. These receptors all come from a woman aged 25-40 years with COVID-19, enrolled during active disease.

Of note for this clone: The junction shows a germline mismatch at one end, possibly a read error. This specimen includes other DNA sequences encoding the same CDR3. The V gene is TRBV5-8, the J gene TRBJ1-2; TRBD1 matches 8 bases. The germline V gene has CDR1 SGHTS and CDR2 YDEGEE. The CDR3 length is 13 residues. The CDR3 region is CASSLDRVYGYTF. Here the CDR3 DNA reads TGTGCCAGCAGTTTGGACAGGGTCTATGGCTACACCTTC.

Only a few counts were recorded for this clone. This rearrangement joins TRBV5-1 to TRBJ2-7, with 8 bases aligning to TRBD1. This CDR3 has 14 residues. The trim removed 5 bases at V and 4 bases at J, leaving 8 bases unmatched. Germline V gives CDR1 SGHRS, CDR2 YFSETQ. The CDR3 region is CASSKTGTGYEQYV. DNA for the CDR3: TGCGCCAGCAGTAAAACAGGGACAGGTTACGAGCAGTACGTC.

Here the CDR3 reads CASSPPPGDLNYNEQFF. CDR3 nucleotides: TGTGCCAGCAGTCCCCCCCCGGGAGACCTAAATTACAATGAGCAGTTCTTC. The chain has TRBV6-6 and TRBJ2-1; maybe TRBD2 (6 bases). The CDR3 loop spans 17 amino acids. Germline V CDR1 and CDR2: MNHNY, SVGAGI (reference sequence). V lost 5 bases and J 4 bases, leaving 21 bases between the germline ends.